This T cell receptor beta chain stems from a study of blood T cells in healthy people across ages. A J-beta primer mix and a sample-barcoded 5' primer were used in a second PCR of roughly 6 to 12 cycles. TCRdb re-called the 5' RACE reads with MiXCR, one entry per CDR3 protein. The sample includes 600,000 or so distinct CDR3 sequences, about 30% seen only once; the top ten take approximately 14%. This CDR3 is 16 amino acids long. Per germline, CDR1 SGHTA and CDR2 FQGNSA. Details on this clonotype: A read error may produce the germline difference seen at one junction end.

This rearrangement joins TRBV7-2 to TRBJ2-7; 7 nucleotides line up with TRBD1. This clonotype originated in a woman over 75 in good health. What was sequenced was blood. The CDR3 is CASSLAPTGSSYEQYF. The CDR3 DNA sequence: TGTGCCAGTAGCTTAGCTCCGACAGGGAGCTCCTACGAGCAGTACTTC.